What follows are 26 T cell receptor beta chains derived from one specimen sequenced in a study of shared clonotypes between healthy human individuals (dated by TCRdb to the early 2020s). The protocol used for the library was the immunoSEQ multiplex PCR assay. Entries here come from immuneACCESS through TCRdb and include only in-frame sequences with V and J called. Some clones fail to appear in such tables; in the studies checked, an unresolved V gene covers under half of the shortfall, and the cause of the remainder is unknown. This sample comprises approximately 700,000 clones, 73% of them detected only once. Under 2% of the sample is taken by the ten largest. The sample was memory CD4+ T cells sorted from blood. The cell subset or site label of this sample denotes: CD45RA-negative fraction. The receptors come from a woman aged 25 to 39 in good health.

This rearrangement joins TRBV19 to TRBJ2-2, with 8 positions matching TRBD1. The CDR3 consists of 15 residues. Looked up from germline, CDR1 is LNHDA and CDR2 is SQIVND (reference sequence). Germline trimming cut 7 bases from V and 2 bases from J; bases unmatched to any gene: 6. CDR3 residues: CASIGQGGNTGELFF. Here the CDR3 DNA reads TGTGCCAGTATTGGACAGGGAGGTAACACCGGGGAGCTGTTTTTT.

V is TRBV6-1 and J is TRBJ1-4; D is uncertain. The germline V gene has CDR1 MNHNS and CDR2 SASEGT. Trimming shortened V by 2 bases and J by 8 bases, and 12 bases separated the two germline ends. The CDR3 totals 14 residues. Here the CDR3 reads CASSESLGPEKLFF. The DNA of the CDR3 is TGTGCCAGCAGTGAAAGCCTCGGACCCGAAAAACTGTTTTTT.

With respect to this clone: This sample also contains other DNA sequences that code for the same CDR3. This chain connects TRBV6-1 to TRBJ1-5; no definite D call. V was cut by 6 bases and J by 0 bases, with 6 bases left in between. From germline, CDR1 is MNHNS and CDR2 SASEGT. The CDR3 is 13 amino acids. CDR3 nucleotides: TGTGCCAGCAGGACGGTTAGCAATCAGCCCCAGCATTTT. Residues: CASRTVSNQPQHF.

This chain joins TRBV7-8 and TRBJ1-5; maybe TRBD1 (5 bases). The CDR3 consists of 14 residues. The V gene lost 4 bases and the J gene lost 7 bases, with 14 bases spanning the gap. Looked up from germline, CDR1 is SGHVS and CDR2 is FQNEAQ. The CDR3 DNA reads TGTGCCAGCAGCTGGACTGGGGGTCAGCAGCCCCAGCATTTT. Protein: CASSWTGGQQPQHF.

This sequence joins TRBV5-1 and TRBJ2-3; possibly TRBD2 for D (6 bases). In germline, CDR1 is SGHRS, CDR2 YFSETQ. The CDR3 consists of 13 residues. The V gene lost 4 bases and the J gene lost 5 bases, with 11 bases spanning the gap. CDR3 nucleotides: TGCGCCAGCAGCCGGGACTCTGGAGATACGCAGTATTTT. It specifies CASSRDSGDTQYF.

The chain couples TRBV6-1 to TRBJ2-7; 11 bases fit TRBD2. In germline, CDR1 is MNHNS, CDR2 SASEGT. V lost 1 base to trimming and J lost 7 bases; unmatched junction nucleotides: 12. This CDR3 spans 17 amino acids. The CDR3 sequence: CASSEVRTSGRPGEQYF. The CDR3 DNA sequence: TGTGCCAGCAGTGAAGTCCGGACTAGCGGGCGGCCGGGGGAGCAGTACTTC.

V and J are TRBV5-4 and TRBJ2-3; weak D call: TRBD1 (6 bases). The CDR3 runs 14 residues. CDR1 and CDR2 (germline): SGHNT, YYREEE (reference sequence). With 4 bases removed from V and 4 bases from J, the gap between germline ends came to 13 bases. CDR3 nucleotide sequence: TGTGCCAGCAGCACCCGGACAGAGGCAGATACGCAGTATTTT. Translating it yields CASSTRTEADTQYF.

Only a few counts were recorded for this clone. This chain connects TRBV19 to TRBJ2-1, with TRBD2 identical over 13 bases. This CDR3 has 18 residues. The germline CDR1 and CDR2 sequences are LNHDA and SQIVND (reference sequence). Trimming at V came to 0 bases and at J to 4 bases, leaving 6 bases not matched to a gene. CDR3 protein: CASSIDLSGLAGYNEQFF. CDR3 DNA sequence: TGTGCCAGTAGTATAGACCTTTCGGGACTAGCGGGATACAATGAGCAGTTCTTC.

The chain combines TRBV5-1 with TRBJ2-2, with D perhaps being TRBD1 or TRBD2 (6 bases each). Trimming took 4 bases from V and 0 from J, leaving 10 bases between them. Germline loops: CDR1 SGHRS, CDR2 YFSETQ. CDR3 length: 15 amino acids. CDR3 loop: CASSRGTPNTGELFF. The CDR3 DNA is TGCGCCAGCAGCCGGGGGACACCGAACACCGGGGAGCTGTTTTTT.

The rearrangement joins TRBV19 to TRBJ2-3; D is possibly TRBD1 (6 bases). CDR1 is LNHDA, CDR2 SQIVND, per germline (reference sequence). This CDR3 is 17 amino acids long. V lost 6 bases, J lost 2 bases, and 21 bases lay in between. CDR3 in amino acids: CASRDRGGPDSTDTQYF. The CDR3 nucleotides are TGTGCCAGTAGAGATAGAGGGGGACCAGACTCCACAGATACGCAGTATTTT.

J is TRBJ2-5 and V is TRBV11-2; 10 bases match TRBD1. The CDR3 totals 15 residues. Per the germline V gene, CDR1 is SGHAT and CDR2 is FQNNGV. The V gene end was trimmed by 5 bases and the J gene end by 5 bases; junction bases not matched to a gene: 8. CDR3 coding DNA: TGTGCCAGCAGCCTCATGGGGACAGGGGAGGAGACCCAGTACTTC. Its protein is CASSLMGTGEETQYF.

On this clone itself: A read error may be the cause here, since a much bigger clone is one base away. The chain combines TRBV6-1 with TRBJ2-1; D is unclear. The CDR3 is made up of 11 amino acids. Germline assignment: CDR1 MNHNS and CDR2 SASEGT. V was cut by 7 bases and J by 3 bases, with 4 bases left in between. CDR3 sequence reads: CASTNYNEQFF. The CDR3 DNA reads TGTGCCAGCACCAACTACAATGAGCAGTTCTTC.

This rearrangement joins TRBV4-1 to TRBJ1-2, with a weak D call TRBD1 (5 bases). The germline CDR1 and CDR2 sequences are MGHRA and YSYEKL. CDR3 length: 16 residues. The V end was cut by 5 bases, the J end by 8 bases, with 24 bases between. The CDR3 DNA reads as TGCGCCAGCAGCGCGATCCTGAGGGGTAGGACGGGGGGCTACACCTTC. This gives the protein CASSAILRGRTGGYTF.

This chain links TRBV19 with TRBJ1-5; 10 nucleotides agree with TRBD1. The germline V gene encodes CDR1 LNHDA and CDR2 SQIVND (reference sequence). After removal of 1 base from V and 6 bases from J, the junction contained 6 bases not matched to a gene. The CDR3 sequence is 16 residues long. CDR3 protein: CASSIVGTGVSQPQHF. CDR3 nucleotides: TGTGCCAGTAGTATAGTTGGGACAGGGGTGAGTCAGCCCCAGCATTTT.

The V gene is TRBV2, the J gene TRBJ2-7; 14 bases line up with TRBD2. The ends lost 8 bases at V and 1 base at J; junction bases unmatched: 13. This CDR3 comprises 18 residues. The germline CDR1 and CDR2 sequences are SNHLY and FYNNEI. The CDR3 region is CASGKGTSGSVVSYEQYF. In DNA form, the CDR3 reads TGTGCCAGCGGTAAGGGGACTAGCGGGAGTGTCGTGTCCTACGAGCAGTACTTC.

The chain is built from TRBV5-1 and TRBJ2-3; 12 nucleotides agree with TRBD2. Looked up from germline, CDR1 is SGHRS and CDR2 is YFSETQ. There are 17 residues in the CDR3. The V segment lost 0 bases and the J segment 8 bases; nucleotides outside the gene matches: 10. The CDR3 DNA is TGCGCCAGCAGCTTGGAGCGTCGGACTAGCGGGATGGTTACGCAGTATTTT. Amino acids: CASSLERRTSGMVTQYF. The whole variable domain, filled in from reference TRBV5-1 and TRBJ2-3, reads KAGVTQTPRYLIKTRGQQVTLSCSPISGHRSVSWYQQTPGQGLQFLFEYFSETQRNKGNFPGRFSGRQFSNSRSEMNVSTLELGDSALYLCASSLERRTSGMVTQYFGPGTRLTVL.

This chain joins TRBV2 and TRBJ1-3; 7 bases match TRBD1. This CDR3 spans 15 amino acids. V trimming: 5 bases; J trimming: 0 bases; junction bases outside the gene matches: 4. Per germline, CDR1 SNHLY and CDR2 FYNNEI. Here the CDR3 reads CASSQQGNSGNTIYF. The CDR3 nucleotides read TGTGCCAGCAGTCAACAGGGGAACTCTGGAAACACCATATATTTT.

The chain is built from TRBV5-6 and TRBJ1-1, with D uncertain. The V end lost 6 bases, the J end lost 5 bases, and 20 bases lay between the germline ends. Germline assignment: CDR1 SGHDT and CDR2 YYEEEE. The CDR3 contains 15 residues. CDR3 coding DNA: TGTGCCAGCAACCGTCTAGGGCCAGTGGATACTGAAGCTTTCTTT. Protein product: CASNRLGPVDTEAFF.

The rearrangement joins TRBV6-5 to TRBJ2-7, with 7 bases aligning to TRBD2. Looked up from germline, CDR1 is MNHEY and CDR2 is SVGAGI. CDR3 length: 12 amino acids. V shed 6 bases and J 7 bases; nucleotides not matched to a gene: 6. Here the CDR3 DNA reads TGTGCCAGCAGGGCCGAAGCGGGGGAGCAGTACTTC. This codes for CASRAEAGEQYF.

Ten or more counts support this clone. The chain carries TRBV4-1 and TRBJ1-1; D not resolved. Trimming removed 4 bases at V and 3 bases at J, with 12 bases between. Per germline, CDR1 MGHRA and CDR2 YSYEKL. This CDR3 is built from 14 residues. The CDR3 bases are TGCGCCAGCAGCCCCCGCTGGAGAGACACTGAAGCTTTCTTT. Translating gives CASSPRWRDTEAFF.

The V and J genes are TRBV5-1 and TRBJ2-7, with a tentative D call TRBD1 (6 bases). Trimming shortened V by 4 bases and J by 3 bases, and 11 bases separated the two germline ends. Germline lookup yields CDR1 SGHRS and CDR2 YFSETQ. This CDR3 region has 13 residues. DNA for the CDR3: TGCGCCAGCAGCCTGGGACAAAACTACGAGCAGTACTTC. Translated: CASSLGQNYEQYF.

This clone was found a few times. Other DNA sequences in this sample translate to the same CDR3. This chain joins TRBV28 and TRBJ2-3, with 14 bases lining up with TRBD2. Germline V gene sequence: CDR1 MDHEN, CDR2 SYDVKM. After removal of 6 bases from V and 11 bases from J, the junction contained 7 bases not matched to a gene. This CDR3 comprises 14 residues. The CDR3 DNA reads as TGTGCCAGCAGCTCAGGACTAGCGGGAGGAGTGCAGTATTTT. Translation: CASSSGLAGGVQYF.

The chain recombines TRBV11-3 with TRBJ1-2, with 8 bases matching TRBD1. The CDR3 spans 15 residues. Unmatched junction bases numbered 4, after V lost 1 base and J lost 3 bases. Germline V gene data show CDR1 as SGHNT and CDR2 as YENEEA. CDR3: CASSLAQGADYGYTF. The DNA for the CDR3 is TGTGCCAGCAGCTTAGCCCAGGGGGCGGACTATGGCTACACCTTC.

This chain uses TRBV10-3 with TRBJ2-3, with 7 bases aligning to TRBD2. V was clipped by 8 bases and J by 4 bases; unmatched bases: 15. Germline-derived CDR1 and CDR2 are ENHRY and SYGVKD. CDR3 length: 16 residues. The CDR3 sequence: CAIGGIRGGSADTQYF. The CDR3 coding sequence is TGTGCCATCGGGGGGATTCGGGGCGGGAGCGCAGATACGCAGTATTTT.

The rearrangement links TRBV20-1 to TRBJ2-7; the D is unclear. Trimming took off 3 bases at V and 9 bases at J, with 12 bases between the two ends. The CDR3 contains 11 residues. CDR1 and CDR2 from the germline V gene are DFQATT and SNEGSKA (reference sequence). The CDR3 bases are TGCAGTGCTAGGTCGGGTTCGAGGCAGTACTTC. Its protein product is CSARSGSRQYF.

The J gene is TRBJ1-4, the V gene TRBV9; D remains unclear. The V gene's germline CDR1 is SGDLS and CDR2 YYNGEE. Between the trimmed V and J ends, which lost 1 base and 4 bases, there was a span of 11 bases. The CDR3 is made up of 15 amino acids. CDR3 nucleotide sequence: TGTGCCAGCAGCGTAAGTCCGAGCCTTAATGAAAAACTGTTTTTT. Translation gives CASSVSPSLNEKLFF.